The subject of this entry is one T cell receptor beta chain. The antigen remains undetermined. Germline CDR1 reads SGDLS; CDR2 reads YYNGEE. The CDR3 consists of 15 residues. V lost 0 bases to trimming and J lost 2 bases, with 11 bases between them. The data were produced by immunoSEQ multiplex PCR, yet TCRdb's version contains in-frame clones alone and is incomplete. The sample lists approximately 22,000 clones, roughly 87% seen once, with around 3.8% in the top ten. These data belong to a study of a mutant IDH1 vaccine in newly diagnosed glioma. Time point defined: week 47, end of study. Each dose delivered 300 ug of mutant IDH1 20-mer peptide subcutaneously with imiquimod.

The specimen comprised PBMCs, sampled from a glioma patient whose treatment included an IDH1 peptide vaccine. This receptor was identified in a man in his forties with glioma. Some clones in this sample may be carry-over from other donors' samples. The V and J genes are TRBV9 and TRBJ1-2; a possible D gene is TRBD1 (6 bases). CDR3 DNA sequence: TGTGCCAGCAGCGTAGGGAACAGGGACAACTATGGCTACACCTTC. Its protein product is CASSVGNRDNYGYTF. Based on the CDR3 plus reference TRBV9 and TRBJ1-2, the full variable domain is DSGVTQTPKHLITATGQRVTLRCSPRSGDLSVYWYQQSLDQGLQFLIQYYNGEERAKGNILERFSAQQFPDLHSELNLSSLELGDSALYFCASSVGNRDNYGYTFGSGTRLTVV.